This T cell receptor beta chain was identified in a study of a mutant IDH1 vaccine in newly diagnosed glioma. Clones were read by immunoSEQ multiplex PCR, and TCRdb kept only the in-frame ones, dropping some. Of about 30,000 clones detected, almost 85% appear once; the ten largest clones hold approximately 20%. Time point in this sample: baseline, week 1 (first vaccination visit). Treatment meaning: pre-vaccination baseline after standard-of-care therapy. The germline V gene has CDR1 SNHLY and CDR2 FYNNEI. This CDR3 has 15 amino acids. V was clipped by 6 bases and J by 7 bases, with 21 bases between them.

The V call is TRBV2, the J call TRBJ1-2, with a weak D call TRBD1 (6 bases). Here the sequenced sample was PBMCs, taken from a glioma patient treated with radiotherapy, temozolomide or both. The TCR comes from a young man with glioma. CDR3 DNA: TGTGCCAGCAGAGACCGGTTGGGGGGCGCAGGTGGCTACACCTTC. Translation gives CASRDRLGGAGGYTF. The variable domain in full, completed from reference TRBV2 and TRBJ1-2, reads EPEVTQTPSHQVTQMGQEVILRCVPISNHLYFYWYRQILGQKVEFLVSFYNNEISEKSEIFDDQFSVERPDGSNFTLKIRSTKLEDSAMYFCASRDRLGGAGGYTFGSGTRLTVV.